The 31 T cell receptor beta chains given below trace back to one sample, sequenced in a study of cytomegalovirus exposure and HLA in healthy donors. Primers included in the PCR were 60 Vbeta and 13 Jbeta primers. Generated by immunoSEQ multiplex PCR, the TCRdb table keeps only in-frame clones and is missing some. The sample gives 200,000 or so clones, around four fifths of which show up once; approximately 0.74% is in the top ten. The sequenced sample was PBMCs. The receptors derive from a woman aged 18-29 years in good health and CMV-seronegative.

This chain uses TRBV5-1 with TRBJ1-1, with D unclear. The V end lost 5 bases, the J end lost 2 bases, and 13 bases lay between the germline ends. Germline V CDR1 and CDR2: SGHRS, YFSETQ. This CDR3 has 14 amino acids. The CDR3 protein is CASRKFTDNTEAFF. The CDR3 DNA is TGCGCCAGCAGGAAGTTCACAGACAACACTGAAGCTTTCTTT.

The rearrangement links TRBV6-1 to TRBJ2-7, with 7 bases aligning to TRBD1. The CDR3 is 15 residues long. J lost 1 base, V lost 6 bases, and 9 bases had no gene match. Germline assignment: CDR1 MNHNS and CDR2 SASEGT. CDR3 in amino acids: CASRFGTDLSYEQYF. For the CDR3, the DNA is TGTGCCAGCAGGTTTGGGACAGACCTTTCCTACGAGCAGTACTTC.

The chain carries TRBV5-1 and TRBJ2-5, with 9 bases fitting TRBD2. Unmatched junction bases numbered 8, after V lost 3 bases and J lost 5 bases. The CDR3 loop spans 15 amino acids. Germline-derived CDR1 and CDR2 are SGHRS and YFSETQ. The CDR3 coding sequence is TGCGCCAGCAGCTCGGCTAGCGGGATGTGGGAGACCCAGTACTTC. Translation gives CASSSASGMWETQYF.

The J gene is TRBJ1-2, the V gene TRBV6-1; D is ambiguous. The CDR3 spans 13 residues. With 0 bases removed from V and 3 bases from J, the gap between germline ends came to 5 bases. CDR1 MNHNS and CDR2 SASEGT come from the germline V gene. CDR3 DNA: TGTGCCAGCAGTGAAGCCACTCACTATGGCTACACCTTC. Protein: CASSEATHYGYTF.

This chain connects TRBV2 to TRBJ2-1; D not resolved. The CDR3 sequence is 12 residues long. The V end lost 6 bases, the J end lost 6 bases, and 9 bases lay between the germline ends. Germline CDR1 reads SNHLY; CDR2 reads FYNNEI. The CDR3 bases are TGTGCCAGCAGGACGGAGACCAATGAGCAGTTCTTC. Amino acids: CASRTETNEQFF. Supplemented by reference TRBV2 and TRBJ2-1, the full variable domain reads EPEVTQTPSHQVTQMGQEVILRCVPISNHLYFYWYRQILGQKVEFLVSFYNNEISEKSEIFDDQFSVERPDGSNFTLKIRSTKLEDSAMYFCASRTETNEQFFGPGTRLTVL.

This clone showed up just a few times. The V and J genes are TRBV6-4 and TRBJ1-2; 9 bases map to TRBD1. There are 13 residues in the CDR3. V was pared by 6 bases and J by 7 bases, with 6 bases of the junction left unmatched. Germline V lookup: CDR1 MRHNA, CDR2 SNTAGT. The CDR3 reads CASRGTGLSGYTF. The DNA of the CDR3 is TGTGCCAGCAGGGGGACAGGGCTCTCTGGCTACACCTTC.

DNA of the CDR3: TGTGCCAGTACCAACTCCGGGACAGGGCGGAACACCATATATTTT. This sequence encodes CASTNSGTGRNTIYF. The chain carries TRBV19 and TRBJ1-3; 9 bases fit TRBD1. The V segment lost 7 bases and the J segment 7 bases; nucleotides outside the gene matches: 11. The germline CDR1 and CDR2 sequences are LNHDA and SQIVND (reference sequence). The CDR3 has 15 residues.

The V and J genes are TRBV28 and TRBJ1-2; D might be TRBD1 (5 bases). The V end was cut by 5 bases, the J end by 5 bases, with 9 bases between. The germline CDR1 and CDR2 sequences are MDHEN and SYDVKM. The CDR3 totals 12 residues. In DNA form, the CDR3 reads TGTGCCAGCAGTACCGGACAATATGGCTACACCTTC. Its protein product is CASSTGQYGYTF.

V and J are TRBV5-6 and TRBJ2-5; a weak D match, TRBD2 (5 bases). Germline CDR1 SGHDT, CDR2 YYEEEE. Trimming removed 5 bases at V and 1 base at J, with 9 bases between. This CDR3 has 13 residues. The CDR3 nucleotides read TGTGCCAGCAGTCGGGGTATCCAAGAGACCCAGTACTTC. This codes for CASSRGIQETQYF.

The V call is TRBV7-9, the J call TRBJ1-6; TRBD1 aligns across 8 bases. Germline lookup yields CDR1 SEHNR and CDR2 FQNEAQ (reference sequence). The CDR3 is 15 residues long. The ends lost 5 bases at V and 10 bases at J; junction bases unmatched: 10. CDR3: CASSPSGGTGSPLHF. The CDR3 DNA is TGTGCCAGCAGCCCTTCAGGGGGCACGGGATCACCCCTCCACTTT.

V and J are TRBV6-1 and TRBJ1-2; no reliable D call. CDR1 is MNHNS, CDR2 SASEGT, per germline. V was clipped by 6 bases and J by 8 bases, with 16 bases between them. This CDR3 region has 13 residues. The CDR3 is CASRDDGKRGYTF. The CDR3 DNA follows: TGTGCCAGCAGAGACGACGGCAAGAGGGGCTACACCTTC.

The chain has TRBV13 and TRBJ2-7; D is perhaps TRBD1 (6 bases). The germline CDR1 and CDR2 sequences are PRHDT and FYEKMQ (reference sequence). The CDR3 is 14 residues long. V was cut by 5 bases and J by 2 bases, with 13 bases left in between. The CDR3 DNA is TGTGCCAGCAGCCCATGGACAGTAACCTACGAGCAGTACTTC. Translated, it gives CASSPWTVTYEQYF.

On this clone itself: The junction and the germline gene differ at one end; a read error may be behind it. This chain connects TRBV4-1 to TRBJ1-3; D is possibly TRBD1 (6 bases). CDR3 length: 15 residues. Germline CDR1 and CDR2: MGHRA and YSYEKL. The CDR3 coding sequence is TGCGCCGGCAGCCAGGGGATGGGAGGTGGAAACACCATATATTTT. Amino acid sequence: CAGSQGMGGGNTIYF.

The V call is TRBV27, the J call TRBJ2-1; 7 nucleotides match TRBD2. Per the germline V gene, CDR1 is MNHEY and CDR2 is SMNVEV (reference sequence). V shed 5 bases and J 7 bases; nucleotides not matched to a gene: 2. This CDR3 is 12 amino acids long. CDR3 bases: TGTGCCAGCAGTCACGGGGGGAATGAGCAGTTCTTC. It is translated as CASSHGGNEQFF.

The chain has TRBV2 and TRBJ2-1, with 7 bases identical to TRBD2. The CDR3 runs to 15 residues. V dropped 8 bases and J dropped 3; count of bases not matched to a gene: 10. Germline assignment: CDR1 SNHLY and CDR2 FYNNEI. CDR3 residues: CASPPSSGGYNEQFF. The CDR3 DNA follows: TGTGCCAGCCCCCCATCTAGCGGAGGCTACAATGAGCAGTTCTTC.

CDR3 loop: CASKKGFVEKLFF. Written as DNA, the CDR3 is TGCGCCAGCAAGAAGGGGTTTGTTGAAAAACTGTTTTTT. This chain connects TRBV10-2 to TRBJ1-4; possibly TRBD1 for D (5 bases). Per germline, CDR1 WSHSY and CDR2 SAAADI. V lost 7 bases to trimming and J lost 7 bases, with 13 bases between them. CDR3 length equals 13 residues.

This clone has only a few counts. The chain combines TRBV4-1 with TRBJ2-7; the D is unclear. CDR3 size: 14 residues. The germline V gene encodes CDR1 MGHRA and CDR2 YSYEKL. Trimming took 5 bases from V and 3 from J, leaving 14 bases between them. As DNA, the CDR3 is TGCGCCAGCAGCACATCCTTCCCCGACTACGAGCAGTACTTC. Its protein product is CASSTSFPDYEQYF.

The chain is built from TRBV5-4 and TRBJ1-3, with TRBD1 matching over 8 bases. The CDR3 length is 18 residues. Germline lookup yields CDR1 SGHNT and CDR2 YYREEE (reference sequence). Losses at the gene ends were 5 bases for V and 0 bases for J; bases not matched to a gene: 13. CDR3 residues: CASRGDRGEPSSGNTIYF. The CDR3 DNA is TGTGCCAGCAGGGGAGACAGGGGAGAACCTAGCTCTGGAAACACCATATATTTT.

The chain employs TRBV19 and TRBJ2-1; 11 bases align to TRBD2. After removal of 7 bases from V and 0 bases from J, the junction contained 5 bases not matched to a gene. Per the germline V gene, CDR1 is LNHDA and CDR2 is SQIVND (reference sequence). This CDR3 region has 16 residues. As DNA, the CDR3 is TGTGCCAGTAAAAAACTAGCGGGAGACTCCTACAATGAGCAGTTCTTC. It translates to CASKKLAGDSYNEQFF.

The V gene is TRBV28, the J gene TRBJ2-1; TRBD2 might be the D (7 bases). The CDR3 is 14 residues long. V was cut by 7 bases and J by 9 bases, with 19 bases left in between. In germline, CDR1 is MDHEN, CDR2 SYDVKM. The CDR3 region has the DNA TGTGCCAGCACCAGGGGTCCCGGCGGGGGTGAGCAGTTCTTC. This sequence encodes CASTRGPGGGEQFF.

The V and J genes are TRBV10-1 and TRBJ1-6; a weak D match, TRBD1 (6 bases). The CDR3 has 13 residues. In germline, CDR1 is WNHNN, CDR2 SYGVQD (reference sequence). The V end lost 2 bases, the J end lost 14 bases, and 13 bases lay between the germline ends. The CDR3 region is CASSEHRGATLHF. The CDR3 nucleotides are TGCGCCAGCAGTGAGCATCGGGGGGCGACCCTCCACTTT.

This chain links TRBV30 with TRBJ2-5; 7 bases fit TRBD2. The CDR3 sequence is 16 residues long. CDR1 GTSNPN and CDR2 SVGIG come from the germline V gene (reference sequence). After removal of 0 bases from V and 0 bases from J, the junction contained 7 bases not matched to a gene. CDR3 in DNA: TGTGCCTGGAGTGTAATTGGGGGGGGGTACCAAGAGACCCAGTACTTC. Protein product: CAWSVIGGGYQETQYF.

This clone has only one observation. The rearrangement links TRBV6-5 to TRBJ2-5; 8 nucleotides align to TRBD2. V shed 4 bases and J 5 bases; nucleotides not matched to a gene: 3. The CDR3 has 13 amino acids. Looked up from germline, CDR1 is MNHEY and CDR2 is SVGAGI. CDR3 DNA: TGTGCCAGCAGTTCCGGGACTAGGGAGACCCAGTACTTC. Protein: CASSSGTRETQYF.

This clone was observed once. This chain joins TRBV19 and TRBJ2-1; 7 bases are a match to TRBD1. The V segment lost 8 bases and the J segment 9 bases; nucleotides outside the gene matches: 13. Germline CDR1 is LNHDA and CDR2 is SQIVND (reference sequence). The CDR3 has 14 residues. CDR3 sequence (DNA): TGTGCCAGTCGCCTAGGCCGACAGGGCTTTGAGCAGTTCTTC. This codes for CASRLGRQGFEQFF.

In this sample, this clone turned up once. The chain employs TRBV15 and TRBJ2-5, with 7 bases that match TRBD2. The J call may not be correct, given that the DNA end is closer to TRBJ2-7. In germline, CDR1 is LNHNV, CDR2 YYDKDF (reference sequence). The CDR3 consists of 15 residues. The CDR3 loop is CATSREGGDYHEQYF. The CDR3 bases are TGTGCCACCAGCAGAGAGGGAGGGGATTACCACGAGCAGTACTTC.

CDR3 in DNA: TGTGCCAGCAGCGCCCATACAGATACGCAGTATTTT. This translates into CASSAHTDTQYF. V is TRBV9 and J is TRBJ2-3; D uncertain. The CDR3 sequence is 12 residues long. Germline V gene data show CDR1 as SGDLS and CDR2 as YYNGEE. The V and J ends lost 3 bases and 3 bases respectively, with 5 bases between them. The full variable domain, its missing parts supplied by reference TRBV9 and TRBJ2-3, is DSGVTQTPKHLITATGQRVTLRCSPRSGDLSVYWYQQSLDQGLQFLIQYYNGEERAKGNILERFSAQQFPDLHSELNLSSLELGDSALYFCASSAHTDTQYFGPGTRLTVL.

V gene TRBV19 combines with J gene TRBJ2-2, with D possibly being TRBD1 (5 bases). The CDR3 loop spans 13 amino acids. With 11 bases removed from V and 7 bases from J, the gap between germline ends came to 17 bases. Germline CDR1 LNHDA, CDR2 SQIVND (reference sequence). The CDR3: CAPGHVTDGELFF. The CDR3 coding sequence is TGTGCCCCCGGACACGTTACTGACGGGGAGCTGTTTTTT.

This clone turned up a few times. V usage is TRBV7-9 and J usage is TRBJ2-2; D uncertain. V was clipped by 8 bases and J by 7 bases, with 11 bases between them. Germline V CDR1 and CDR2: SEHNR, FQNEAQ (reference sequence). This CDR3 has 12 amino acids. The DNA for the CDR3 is TGTGCCAGCTCCCACCTAGGCGGGGAGCTGTTTTTT. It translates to CASSHLGGELFF.

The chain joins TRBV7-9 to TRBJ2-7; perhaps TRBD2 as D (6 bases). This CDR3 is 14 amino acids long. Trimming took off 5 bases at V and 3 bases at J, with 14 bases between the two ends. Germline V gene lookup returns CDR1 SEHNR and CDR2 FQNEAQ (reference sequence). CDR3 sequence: CASSAGTLNYEQYF. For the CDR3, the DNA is TGTGCCAGCAGCGCCGGGACTTTAAACTACGAGCAGTACTTC.

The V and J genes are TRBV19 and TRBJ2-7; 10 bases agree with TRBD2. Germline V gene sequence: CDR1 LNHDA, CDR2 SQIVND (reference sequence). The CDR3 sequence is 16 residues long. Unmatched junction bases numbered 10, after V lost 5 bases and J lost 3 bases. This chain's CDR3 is CASSPLAGGEFYEQYF. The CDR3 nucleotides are TGTGCCAGTAGTCCATTAGCGGGAGGCGAGTTCTACGAGCAGTACTTC.

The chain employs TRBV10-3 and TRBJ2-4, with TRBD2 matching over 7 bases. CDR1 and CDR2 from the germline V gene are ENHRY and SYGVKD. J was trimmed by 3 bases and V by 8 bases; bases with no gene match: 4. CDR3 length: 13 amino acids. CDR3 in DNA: TGTGCCATCGGGGGGGGAGGCAAAAACATTCAGTACTTC. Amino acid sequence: CAIGGGGKNIQYF.